Presented here are 13 T cell receptor beta chains from one specimen sequenced in a study of cytomegalovirus exposure and HLA in healthy donors. Here immunoSEQ multiplex PCR was the method, and the copy in TCRdb shows in-frame clones only, minus some. This sample has 150,000 to 200,000 clones, with about 80% found just once. The specimen sequenced was PBMCs. The origin of the receptors is a woman between 18 and 29 years old in good health and CMV-seropositive.

The V call is TRBV4-2, the J call TRBJ1-1; 7 nucleotides line up with TRBD1. The germline V gene has CDR1 LGHNA and CDR2 YNFKEQ. V lost 0 bases to trimming and J lost 6 bases; unmatched junction nucleotides: 4. CDR3 length: 14 residues. The CDR3 DNA sequence: TGTGCCAGCAGCCAAGATGACAGGGCCCCTGAAGCTTTCTTT. Its translation is CASSQDDRAPEAFF.

The genes are TRBV6-5 and TRBJ1-1; 8 bases are a match to TRBD1. J was trimmed by 7 bases and V by 6 bases; bases with no gene match: 4. CDR1 is MNHEY and CDR2 is SVGAGI in the germline V gene. This CDR3 comprises 12 residues. The CDR3 here is CASSPRGREAFF. As DNA, the CDR3 is TGTGCCAGCAGCCCCAGGGGGCGTGAAGCTTTCTTT.

The CDR3 loop is CACKTADTQYF. The CDR3 coding sequence is TGTGCCTGCAAGACAGCAGATACGCAGTATTTT. The rearrangement links TRBV6-1 to TRBJ2-3, with D maybe TRBD1 (5 bases). Germline lookup yields CDR1 MNHNS and CDR2 SASEGT. Trimming pared 11 bases from V and 4 bases from J, leaving 10 bases between. The length of the CDR3 is 11 residues.

The chain is built from TRBV6-5 and TRBJ2-7; D is unresolved. Germline-derived CDR1 and CDR2 are MNHEY and SVGAGI. Trimming cost V 0 bases and J 7 bases, with 10 bases left between them. CDR3 length: 13 residues. As DNA, the CDR3 is TGTGCCAGCAGTTACTCCCTCCCAGGAGAGCAGTACTTC. This sequence encodes CASSYSLPGEQYF.

The V and J genes are TRBV7-8 and TRBJ2-2; TRBD1 matches 7 bases. CDR1 is SGHVS, CDR2 FQNEAQ, per germline. This CDR3 has 15 residues. Unmatched junction bases numbered 5, after V lost 3 bases and J lost 4 bases. In DNA, the CDR3 is TGTGCCAGCAGCTTGGACAGGTCATCCACCGGGGAGCTGTTTTTT. Amino acids: CASSLDRSSTGELFF.

This chain links TRBV6-1 with TRBJ1-5, with 9 nucleotides matching TRBD1. CDR1 is MNHNS, CDR2 SASEGT, per germline. Trimming at V came to 3 bases and at J to 0 bases, leaving 3 bases not matched to a gene. The CDR3 is 16 amino acids. The CDR3 loop reads CASSDEGQGSNQPQHF. The CDR3 nucleotides read TGTGCCAGCAGTGATGAGGGACAGGGTAGCAATCAGCCCCAGCATTTT.

This clone was observed at least ten times. The V call is TRBV29-1, the J call TRBJ1-5; 7 positions agree with TRBD1. The CDR3 has 13 residues. CDR1 and CDR2 (germline): SQVTM, ANQGSEA. Trimming at V came to 6 bases and at J to 3 bases, leaving 5 bases not matched to a gene. CDR3 sequence: CSVNTGDNQPQHF. The CDR3 nucleotides are TGCAGCGTGAATACAGGGGACAATCAGCCCCAGCATTTT.

This clone occurred once. The V and J genes are TRBV9 and TRBJ1-2; 7 bases agree with TRBD1. The germline CDR1 and CDR2 sequences are SGDLS and YYNGEE. The CDR3 length is 16 residues. V was pared by 0 bases and J by 2 bases, with 7 bases of the junction left unmatched. The CDR3 sequence: CASSVVSGQTNYGYTF. CDR3 nucleotides: TGTGCCAGCAGCGTAGTCTCGGGACAGACCAACTATGGCTACACCTTC. The whole variable domain, filled in from reference TRBV9 and TRBJ1-2, reads DSGVTQTPKHLITATGQRVTLRCSPRSGDLSVYWYQQSLDQGLQFLIQYYNGEERAKGNILERFSAQQFPDLHSELNLSSLELGDSALYFCASSVVSGQTNYGYTFGSGTRLTVV.

The genes are TRBV2 and TRBJ1-1, with TRBD1 identical over 8 bases. The CDR3 covers 15 residues. Germline CDR1 is SNHLY and CDR2 is FYNNEI. With V trimmed by 2 bases and J by 0 bases, 2 bases remained unmatched. CDR3: CASSETGGMNTEAFF. In DNA form, the CDR3 reads TGTGCCAGCAGTGAAACAGGGGGAATGAACACTGAAGCTTTCTTT.

This chain links TRBV27 with TRBJ1-2, with TRBD1 matching over 11 bases. This CDR3 is 17 amino acids long. J lost 5 bases, V lost 6 bases, and 14 bases had no gene match. In germline, CDR1 is MNHEY, CDR2 SMNVEV (reference sequence). DNA of the CDR3: TGTGCCAGCAGCTTAAGTATCGGACAGGGGGCAGGTTATGGCTACACCTTC. This codes for CASSLSIGQGAGYGYTF.

This clone was found a few times. This rearrangement joins TRBV27 to TRBJ1-5, with D uncertain. Germline CDR1 is MNHEY and CDR2 is SMNVEV (reference sequence). CDR3 length equals 15 residues. V lost 8 bases, J lost 4 bases, and 18 bases lay in between. CDR3 sequence reads: CASPVCARGNQPQHF. The CDR3 DNA sequence: TGTGCCAGCCCTGTTTGTGCCAGAGGAAATCAGCCCCAGCATTTT.

This chain joins TRBV5-1 and TRBJ1-3; D call uncertain. The CDR3 extends over 16 amino acids. Trimming stripped 2 bases from V and 0 bases from J, with 12 bases between. Looked up from germline, CDR1 is SGHRS and CDR2 is YFSETQ. CDR3: CASSLEPGNSGNTIYF. As DNA, the CDR3 is TGCGCCAGCAGCTTAGAACCCGGGAACTCTGGAAACACCATATATTTT.

V is TRBV28 and J is TRBJ2-4; tentative D call: TRBD2 (6 bases). Trimming took off 10 bases at V and 2 bases at J, with 18 bases between the two ends. The CDR3 has 15 residues. CDR1 MDHEN and CDR2 SYDVKM come from the germline V gene. The CDR3 sequence: CATSPGGPTKNIQYF. DNA of the CDR3: TGTGCCACCTCACCCGGGGGTCCCACCAAAAACATTCAGTACTTC.